The next 5 T cell receptor beta chains were all read from a single sample in a study of shared clonotypes between healthy human individuals (dated by TCRdb to the early 2020s). Receptor amplification or capture employed the immunoSEQ multiplex PCR assay. TCRdb limited this immuneACCESS table to in-frame rearrangements with V and J called. A share of clones is missing; checked studies link under half to unresolved V genes, and the rest is unexplained. Within this sample are more than 2 million clones, with about 95% of them counted one time only. Around 1.1% of the sample lies in the top ten. For the CD8 naive samples, CD45RO-negative cells were positively selected for CCR7, yielding a CD45RA+CCR7+ population from which TemRA cells were excluded. The specimen was naive CD8+ T cells sorted from blood. Reading the label with the study, this specimen's cell subset or site is: CD45RA+CCR7+. The receptors stem from a man between 18 and 29 years old in good health.

The rearrangement uses TRBV28 and TRBJ2-3; D may be TRBD2 (5 bases). The CDR3 loop spans 17 amino acids. Trimming cost V 3 bases and J 0 bases, with 16 bases left between them. Looked up from germline, CDR1 is MDHEN and CDR2 is SYDVKM. The CDR3 bases are TGTGCCAGCAGTTTTATTTTGAGGGAGACTAGCACAGATACGCAGTATTTT. Translated: CASSFILRETSTDTQYF. Looking up the rest from reference TRBV28 and TRBJ2-3 gives the full variable domain: DVKVTQSSRYLVKRTGEKVFLECVQDMDHENMFWYRQDPGLGLRLIYFSYDVKMKEKGDIPEGYSVSREKKERFSLILESASTNQTSMYLCASSFILRETSTDTQYFGPGTRLTVL.

The chain combines TRBV30 with TRBJ2-1; D uncertain. Germline V gives CDR1 GTSNPN, CDR2 SVGIG (reference sequence). This CDR3 region has 13 residues. The V end was cut by 2 bases, the J end by 2 bases, with 7 bases between. CDR3 coding DNA: TGTGCCTGGAGTAACGAACCCTACAATGAGCAGTTCTTC. The encoded protein is CAWSNEPYNEQFF.

This rearrangement joins TRBV9 to TRBJ2-7; 11 positions agree with TRBD2. Trimming cost V 3 bases and J 2 bases; bases outside gene matches: 4. Per the germline V gene, CDR1 is SGDLS and CDR2 is YYNGEE. This CDR3 has 15 amino acids. In nucleotides, the CDR3 is TGTGCCAGCAGCGGTTCGACTAGCGGGGCCTACGAGCAGTACTTC. Translating gives CASSGSTSGAYEQYF.

The rearrangement uses TRBV27 and TRBJ2-7; D is uncertain. CDR1 and CDR2 (germline): MNHEY, SMNVEV (reference sequence). V was cut by 5 bases and J by 4 bases, with 12 bases left in between. The CDR3 contains 13 residues. CDR3 bases: TGTGCCAGCAGTAATCTGGGCCGGTACGAGCAGTACTTC. The encoded protein is CASSNLGRYEQYF.

The rearrangement uses TRBV4-3 and TRBJ2-7, with 9 nucleotides matching TRBD1. The ends lost 3 bases at V and 2 bases at J; junction bases unmatched: 8. The CDR3 runs to 16 residues. The germline V gene encodes CDR1 LGHNA and CDR2 YSLEER. The CDR3 protein is CASSHSRDRVTYEQYF. Written as DNA, the CDR3 is TGCGCCAGCAGCCACAGCCGGGACAGGGTCACCTACGAGCAGTACTTC.